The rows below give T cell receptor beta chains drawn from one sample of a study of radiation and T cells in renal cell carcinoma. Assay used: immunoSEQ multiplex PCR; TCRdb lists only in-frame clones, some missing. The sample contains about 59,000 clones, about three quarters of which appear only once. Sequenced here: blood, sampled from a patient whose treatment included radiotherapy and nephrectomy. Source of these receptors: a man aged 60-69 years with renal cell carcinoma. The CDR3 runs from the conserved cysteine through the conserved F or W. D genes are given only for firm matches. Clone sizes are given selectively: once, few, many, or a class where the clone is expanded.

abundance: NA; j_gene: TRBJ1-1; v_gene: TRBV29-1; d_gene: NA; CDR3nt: TGCAGCGTTGAAGATTGGGGGGGGGACCTCGAAGCTTTCTTT; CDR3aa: CSVEDWGGDLEAFF
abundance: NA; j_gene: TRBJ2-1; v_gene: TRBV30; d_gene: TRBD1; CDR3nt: TGTGCCTGGAATATCAGGGGGCGTCTCAACAATGAGCAGTTCTTC; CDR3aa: CAWNIRGRLNNEQFF
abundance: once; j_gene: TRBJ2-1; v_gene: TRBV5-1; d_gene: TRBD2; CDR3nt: TGCGCCAGCAGCTTGGAGAGGACTAGCGGGAGGGCCCTCGATGAGCAGTTCTTC; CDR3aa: CASSLERTSGRALDEQFF
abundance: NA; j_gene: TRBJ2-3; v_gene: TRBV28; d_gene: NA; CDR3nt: TGTGCCAGCAGTCCCGCTTCCCGTCAGGGCACAGATACGCAGTATTTT; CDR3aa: CASSPASRQGTDTQYF
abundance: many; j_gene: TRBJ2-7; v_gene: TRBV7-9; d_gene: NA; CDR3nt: TGTGCCAGCAGCTCCCAGGGAGGCGAGCAGTACTTC; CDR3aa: CASSSQGGEQYF
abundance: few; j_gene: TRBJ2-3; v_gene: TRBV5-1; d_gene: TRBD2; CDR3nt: TGCGCCAGCAGCTTACTAGCGGGAGGGAGGACAGATACGCAGTATTTT; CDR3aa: CASSLLAGGRTDTQYF
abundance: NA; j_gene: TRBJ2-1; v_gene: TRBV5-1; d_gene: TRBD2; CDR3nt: TGCGCCAGCAGCTTGGCGGCTAGCGGGAGTTATAGTGAGCAGTTCTTC; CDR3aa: CASSLAASGSYSEQFF
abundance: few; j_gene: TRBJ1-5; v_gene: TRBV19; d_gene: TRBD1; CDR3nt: TGTGCCACGGACCAGGGGGCCGGCTATCAGCCCCAGCATTTT; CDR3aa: CATDQGAGYQPQHF
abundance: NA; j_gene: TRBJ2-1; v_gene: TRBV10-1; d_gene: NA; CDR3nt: TGCGCCAGCAGTCTTTCCGGGGCCTACAATGAGCAGTTCTTC; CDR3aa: CASSLSGAYNEQFF
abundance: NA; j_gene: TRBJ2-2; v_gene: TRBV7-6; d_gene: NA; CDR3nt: TGTGCCAGCAGCCCCAATTCAGGGTGGGGCGGGGAGCTGTTTTTT; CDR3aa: CASSPNSGWGGELFF
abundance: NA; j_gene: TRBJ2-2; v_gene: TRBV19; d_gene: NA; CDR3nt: TGTGCCAGTAGTCTAAGTCGTTCGTCCCGCGGGGAGCTGTTTTTT; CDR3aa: CASSLSRSSRGELFF
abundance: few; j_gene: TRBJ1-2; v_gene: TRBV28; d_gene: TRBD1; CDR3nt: TGTGCCAGCAGTTCACCCGGGACAGCTAACTATGGCTACACCTTC; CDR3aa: CASSSPGTANYGYTF
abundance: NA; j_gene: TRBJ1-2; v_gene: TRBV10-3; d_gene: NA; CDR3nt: TGTGCCATCAGTGAGAGGGTGAATGGCTACACCTTC; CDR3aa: CAISERVNGYTF
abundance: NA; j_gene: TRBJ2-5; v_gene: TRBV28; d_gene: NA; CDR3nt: TGTGCCAGCAGTTCATACATAGCGCGAGAGACCCAGTACTTC; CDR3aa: CASSSYIARETQYF
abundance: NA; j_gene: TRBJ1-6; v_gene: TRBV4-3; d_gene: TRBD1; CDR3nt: TGCGCCAGCAGCCGAGGGGACAGGGGGAATTCACCCCTCCACTTT; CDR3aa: CASSRGDRGNSPLHF
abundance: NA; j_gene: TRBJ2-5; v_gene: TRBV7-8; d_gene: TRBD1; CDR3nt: TGTGCCAGCAGCTCACAGGGGTCTGGGGAGACCCAGTACTTC; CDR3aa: CASSSQGSGETQYF